This TCR beta chain comes out of a study of T cells in Graves' hyperthyroidism and ophthalmopathy. Study results and caveats: Most thyroid clonotypes expanded above 0.001 appeared in blood too.

Concerning this clonotype: The antigen remains unidentified.

Patients affected by ophthalmopathy presented a Clinical Activity Score of at least 3, a NOSPECS grade of at least 4, and disease duration below 3 months. Germline-derived CDR1 and CDR2 are KGHSH and LQKENI. V lost 5 bases, J lost 6 bases, and 23 bases lay in between. The CDR3 sequence is 17 residues long. Using RNA transcripts as the source, TCR beta CDR3 regions were amplified. First-round RT-PCR of the TCR CDR3 relied on the HTBI primer set. TCRdb independently ran MiXCR on the multiplex PCR reads; one entry per CDR3 protein. Among hundreds of thousands of distinct CDR3 sequences, around 15% were seen once, and the ten largest hold under 15%.

J is TRBJ2-1 and V is TRBV18; D not certain. The TCR originated in a woman in her forties or fifties with Graves' ophthalmopathy. Sequenced material: blood. The CDR3 DNA follows: TGTGCCAGCTCAACCCTAGGTTTGGGTAACGGAGCCAATGAGCAGTTCTTC. Amino acids: CASSTLGLGNGANEQFF.